This entry concerns a single TCR beta chain. These data originate in a study of blood T cell repertoires in COVID-19. Turning to the study itself: Donors in the United States, Italy and Spain gave samples during acute or convalescent COVID-19. Sample material is recorded as cDNA or gDNA derived from T cells, B-cell-depleted T cells, or PBMCs.

Methods used by the authors: Estimation of nucleated cell counts relied on the amplification of reference gene primers. Sequencing used immunoSEQ multiplex PCR; TCRdb keeps in-frame clones, though not all of them. V, J and clone size are taken as reported in that table, and D and trimming were inferred from the DNA itself. Seen here are about 47,000 clones, roughly nine tenths observed once, and the top ten hold 6% to 6.5%. The CDR3 consists of 15 residues. Germline CDR1 reads SGHTA; CDR2 reads FQGNSA. V was pared by 5 bases and J by 7 bases, with 15 bases between. The chain carries TRBV7-2 and TRBJ1-6; no clear D. Specimen: peripheral blood. This TCR came from a man in his sixties or seventies with active COVID-19. The CDR3 protein is CASSPPYAGNSPLHF. The CDR3 nucleotides are TGTGCCAGCAGCCCCCCCTATGCGGGGAATTCACCCCTCCACTTT.